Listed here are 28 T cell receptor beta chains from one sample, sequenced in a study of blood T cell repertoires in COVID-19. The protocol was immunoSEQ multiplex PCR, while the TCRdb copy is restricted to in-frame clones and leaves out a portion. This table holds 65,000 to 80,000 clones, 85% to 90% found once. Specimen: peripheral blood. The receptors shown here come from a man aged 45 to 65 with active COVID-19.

The CDR3 here is CAWLGQGAIGTEAFF. The CDR3 coding sequence is TGTGCCTGGCTAGGACAGGGGGCGATTGGCACTGAAGCTTTCTTT. The rearrangement links TRBV30 to TRBJ1-1, with TRBD1 identical over 11 bases. This CDR3 has 15 amino acids. Germline loops: CDR1 GTSNPN, CDR2 SVGIG (reference sequence). The junction had 9 bases not matched to a gene; V was cut back by 5 bases and J by 4 bases.

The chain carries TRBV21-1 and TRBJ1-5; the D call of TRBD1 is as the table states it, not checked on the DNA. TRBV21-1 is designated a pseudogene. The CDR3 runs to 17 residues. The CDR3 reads CASSKVEGQQLTQPQHF. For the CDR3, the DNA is TGTGCCAGCAGCAAAGTGGAGGGACAGCAGTTGACGCAGCCCCAGCATTTT.

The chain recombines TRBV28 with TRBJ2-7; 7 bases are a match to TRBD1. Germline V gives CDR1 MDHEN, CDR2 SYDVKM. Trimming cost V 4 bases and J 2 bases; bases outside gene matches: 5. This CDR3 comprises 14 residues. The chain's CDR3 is CASSSPGQTYEQYF. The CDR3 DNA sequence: TGTGCCAGCAGTTCTCCGGGACAGACCTACGAGCAGTACTTC.

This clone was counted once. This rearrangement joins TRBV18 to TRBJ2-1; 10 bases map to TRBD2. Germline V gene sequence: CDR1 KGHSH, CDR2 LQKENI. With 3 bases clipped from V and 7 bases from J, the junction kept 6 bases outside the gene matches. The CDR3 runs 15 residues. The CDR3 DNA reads TGTGCCAGCTCACCGACAAGCGGGGGGGCAAATGAGCAGTTCTTC. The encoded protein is CASSPTSGGANEQFF.

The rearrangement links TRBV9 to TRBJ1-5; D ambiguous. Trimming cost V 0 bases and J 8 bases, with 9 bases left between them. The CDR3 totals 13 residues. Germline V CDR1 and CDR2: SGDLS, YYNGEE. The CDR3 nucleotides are TGTGCCAGCAGCGTAGGGGCCACGGAGCCCCAGCATTTT. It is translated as CASSVGATEPQHF.

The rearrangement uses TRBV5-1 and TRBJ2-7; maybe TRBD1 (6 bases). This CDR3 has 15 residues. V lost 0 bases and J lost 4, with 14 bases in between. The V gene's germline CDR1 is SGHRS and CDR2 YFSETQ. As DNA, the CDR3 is TGCGCCAGCAGCTTGGCCGGAAGGACAGAGTACGAGCAGTACTTC. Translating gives CASSLAGRTEYEQYF. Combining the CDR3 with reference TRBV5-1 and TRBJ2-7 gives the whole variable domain KAGVTQTPRYLIKTRGQQVTLSCSPISGHRSVSWYQQTPGQGLQFLFEYFSETQRNKGNFPGRFSGRQFSNSRSEMNVSTLELGDSALYLCASSLAGRTEYEQYFGPGTRLTVT.

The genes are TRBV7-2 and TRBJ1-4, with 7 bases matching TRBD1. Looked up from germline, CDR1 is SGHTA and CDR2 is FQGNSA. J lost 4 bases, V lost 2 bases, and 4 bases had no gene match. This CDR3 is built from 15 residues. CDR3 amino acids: CASSLNRGGNEKLFF. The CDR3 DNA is TGTGCCAGCAGCTTAAACAGGGGAGGTAATGAAAAACTGTTTTTT.

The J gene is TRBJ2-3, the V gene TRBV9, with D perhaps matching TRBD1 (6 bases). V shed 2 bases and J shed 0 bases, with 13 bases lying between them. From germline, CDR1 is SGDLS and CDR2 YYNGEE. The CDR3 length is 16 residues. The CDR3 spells CASSVGHLSSTDTQYF. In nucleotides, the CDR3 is TGTGCCAGCAGCGTGGGACACCTCTCTAGCACAGATACGCAGTATTTT.

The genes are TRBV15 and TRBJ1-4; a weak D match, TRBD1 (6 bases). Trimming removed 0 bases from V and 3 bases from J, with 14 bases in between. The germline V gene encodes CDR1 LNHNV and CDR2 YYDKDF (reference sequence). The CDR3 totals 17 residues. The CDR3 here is CATSRDQMGAPNEKLFF. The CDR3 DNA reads TGTGCCACCAGCAGAGATCAAATGGGGGCCCCTAATGAAAAACTGTTTTTT.

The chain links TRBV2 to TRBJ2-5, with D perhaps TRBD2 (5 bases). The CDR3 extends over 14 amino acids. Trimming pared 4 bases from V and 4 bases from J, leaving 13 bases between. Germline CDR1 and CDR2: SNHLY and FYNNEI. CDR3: CASSVLLATETQYF. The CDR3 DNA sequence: TGTGCCAGCAGTGTCCTTCTAGCTACAGAGACCCAGTACTTC.

The CDR3 nucleotides are TGTGCCAGCAGTGTACAAGGCAGACTAAACCAAGAGACCCAGTACTTC. Amino acids: CASSVQGRLNQETQYF. The rearrangement joins TRBV28 to TRBJ2-5, with D perhaps matching TRBD2 (5 bases). CDR3 size: 16 residues. CDR1 and CDR2 (germline): MDHEN, SYDVKM. Trimming took 5 bases from V and 0 from J, leaving 16 bases between them.

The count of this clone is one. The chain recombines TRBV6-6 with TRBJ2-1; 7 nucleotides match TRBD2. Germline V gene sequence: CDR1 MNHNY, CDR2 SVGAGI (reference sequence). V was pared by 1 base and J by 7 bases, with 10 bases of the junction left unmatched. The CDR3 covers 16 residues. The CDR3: CASSYYGGRGGNEQFF. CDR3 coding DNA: TGTGCCAGCAGTTACTACGGCGGGAGAGGAGGGAATGAGCAGTTCTTC.

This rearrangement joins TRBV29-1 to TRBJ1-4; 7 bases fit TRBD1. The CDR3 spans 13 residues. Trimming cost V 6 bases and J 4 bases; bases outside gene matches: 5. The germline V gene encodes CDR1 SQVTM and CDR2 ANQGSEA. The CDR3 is CSVLGQDNEKLFF. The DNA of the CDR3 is TGCAGCGTATTAGGACAGGATAATGAAAAACTGTTTTTT.

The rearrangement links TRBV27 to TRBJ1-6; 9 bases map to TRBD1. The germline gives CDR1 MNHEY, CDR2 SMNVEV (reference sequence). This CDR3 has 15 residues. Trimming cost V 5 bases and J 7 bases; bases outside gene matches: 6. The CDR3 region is CASSTGTGNNSPLHF. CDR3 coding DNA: TGTGCCAGCAGTACGGGGACAGGGAACAATTCACCCCTCCACTTT.

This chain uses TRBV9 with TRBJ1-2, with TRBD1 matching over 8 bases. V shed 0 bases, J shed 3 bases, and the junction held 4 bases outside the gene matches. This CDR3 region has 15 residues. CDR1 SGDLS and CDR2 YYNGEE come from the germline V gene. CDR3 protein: CASSVGTGLDYGYTF. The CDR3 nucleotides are TGTGCCAGCAGCGTAGGGACAGGGTTAGACTATGGCTACACCTTC.

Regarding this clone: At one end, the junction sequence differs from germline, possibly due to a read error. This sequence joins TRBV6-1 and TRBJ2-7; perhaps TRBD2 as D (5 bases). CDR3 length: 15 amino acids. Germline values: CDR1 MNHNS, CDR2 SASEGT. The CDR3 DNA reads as TGTGCCAGCAGTGGAGCGGAGGCAACCTCCCACGAGCAGTACTTC. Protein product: CASSGAEATSHEQYF.

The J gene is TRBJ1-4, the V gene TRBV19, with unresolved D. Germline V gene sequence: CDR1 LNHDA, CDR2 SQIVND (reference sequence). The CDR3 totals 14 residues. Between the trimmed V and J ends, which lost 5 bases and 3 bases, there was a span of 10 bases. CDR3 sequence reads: CASSLTPANEKLFF. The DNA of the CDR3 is TGTGCCAGTAGTCTTACCCCGGCTAATGAAAAACTGTTTTTT.

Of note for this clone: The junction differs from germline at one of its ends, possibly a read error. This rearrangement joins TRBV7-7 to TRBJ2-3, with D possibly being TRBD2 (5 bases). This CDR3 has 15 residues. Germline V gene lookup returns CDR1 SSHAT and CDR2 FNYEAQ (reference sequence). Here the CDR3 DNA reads TGTGCTAGCAGCTCCGGGCGGGCGAGCACAGATACGCAGTATTTT. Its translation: CASSSGRASTDTQYF.

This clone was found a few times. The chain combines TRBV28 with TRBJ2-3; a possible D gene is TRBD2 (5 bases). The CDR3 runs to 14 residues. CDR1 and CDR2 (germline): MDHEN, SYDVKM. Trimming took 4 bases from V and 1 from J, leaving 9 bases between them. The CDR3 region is CASSWTEGTDTQYF. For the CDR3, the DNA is TGTGCCAGCAGTTGGACTGAAGGCACAGATACGCAGTATTTT. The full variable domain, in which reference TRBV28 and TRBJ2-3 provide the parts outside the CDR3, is DVKVTQSSRYLVKRTGEKVFLECVQDMDHENMFWYRQDPGLGLRLIYFSYDVKMKEKGDIPEGYSVSREKKERFSLILESASTNQTSMYLCASSWTEGTDTQYFGPGTRLTVL.

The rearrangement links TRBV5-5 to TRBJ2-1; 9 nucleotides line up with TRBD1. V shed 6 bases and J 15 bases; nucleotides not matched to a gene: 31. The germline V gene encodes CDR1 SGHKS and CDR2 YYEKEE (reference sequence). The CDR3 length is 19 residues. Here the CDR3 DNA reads TGTGCCAGCACATTCCAAAAGCTGGGACAGGGAAACCTCGATCCTATTCGGTTCTTC. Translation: CASTFQKLGQGNLDPIRFF.

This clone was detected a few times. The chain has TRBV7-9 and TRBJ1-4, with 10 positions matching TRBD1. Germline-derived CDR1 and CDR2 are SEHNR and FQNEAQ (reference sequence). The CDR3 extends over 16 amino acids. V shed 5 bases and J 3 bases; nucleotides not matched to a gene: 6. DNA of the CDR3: TGTGCCAGCAGCCCGGGACAGGGGTTAGCTAATGAAAAACTGTTTTTT. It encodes CASSPGQGLANEKLFF. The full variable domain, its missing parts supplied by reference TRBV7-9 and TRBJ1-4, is DTGVSQNPRHKITKRGQNVTFRCDPISEHNRLYWYRQTLGQGPEFLTYFQNEAQLEKSRLLSDRFSAERPKGSFSTLEIQRTEQGDSAMYLCASSPGQGLANEKLFFGSGTQLSVL.

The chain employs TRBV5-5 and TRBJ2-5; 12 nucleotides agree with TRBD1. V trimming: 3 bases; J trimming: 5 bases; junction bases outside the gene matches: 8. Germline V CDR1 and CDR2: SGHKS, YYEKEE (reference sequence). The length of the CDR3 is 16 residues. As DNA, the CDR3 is TGTGCCAGCAGCTCACCCGGGACAGGGGGCGGGGAGACCCAGTACTTC. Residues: CASSSPGTGGGETQYF.

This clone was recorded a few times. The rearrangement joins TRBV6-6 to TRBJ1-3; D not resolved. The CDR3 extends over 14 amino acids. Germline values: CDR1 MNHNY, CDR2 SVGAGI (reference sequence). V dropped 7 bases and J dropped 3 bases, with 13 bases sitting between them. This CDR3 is CASTFSGGGNTIYF. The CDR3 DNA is TGTGCCAGCACCTTCTCCGGAGGTGGAAACACCATATATTTT.

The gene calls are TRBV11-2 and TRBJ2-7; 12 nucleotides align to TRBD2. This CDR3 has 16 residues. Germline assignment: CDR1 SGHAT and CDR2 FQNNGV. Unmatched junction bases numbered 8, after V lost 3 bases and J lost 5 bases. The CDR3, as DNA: TGTGCCAGCAGCTTCTCTAGCGGGGGGGCCGTCAACGAGCAGTACTTC. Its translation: CASSFSSGGAVNEQYF.

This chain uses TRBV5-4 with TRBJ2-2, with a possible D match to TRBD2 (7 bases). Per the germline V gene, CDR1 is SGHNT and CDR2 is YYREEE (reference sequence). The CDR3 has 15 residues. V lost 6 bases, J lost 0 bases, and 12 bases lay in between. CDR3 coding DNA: TGTGCCAGCAACGGGGGGCCATCGAACACCGGGGAGCTGTTTTTT. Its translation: CASNGGPSNTGELFF.

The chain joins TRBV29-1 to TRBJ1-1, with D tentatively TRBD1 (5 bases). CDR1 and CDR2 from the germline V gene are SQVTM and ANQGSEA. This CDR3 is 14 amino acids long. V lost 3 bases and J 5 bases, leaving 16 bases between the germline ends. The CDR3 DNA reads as TGCAGCGTTGATAGTCAGGACATATTAACTGAAGCTTTCTTT. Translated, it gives CSVDSQDILTEAFF.

The DNA for the CDR3 is TGCAGCGTTGAAGCAGAAAACTACGAGCAGTACTTC. As protein: CSVEAENYEQYF. The V gene is TRBV29-1, the J gene TRBJ2-7; D not certain. The germline V and J ends were trimmed by 1 base and 3 bases, with 7 bases remaining between them. Germline V gives CDR1 SQVTM, CDR2 ANQGSEA. The CDR3 totals 12 residues.

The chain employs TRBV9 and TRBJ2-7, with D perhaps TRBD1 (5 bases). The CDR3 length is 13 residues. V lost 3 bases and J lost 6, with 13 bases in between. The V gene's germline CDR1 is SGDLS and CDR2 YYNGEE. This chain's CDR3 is CASSAIQRGEQYF. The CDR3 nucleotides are TGTGCCAGCAGCGCCATACAAAGGGGCGAGCAGTACTTC.